The 20 T cell receptor beta chains below were found in one sample sequenced in a study of control samples from healthy donors and cancer patients. Libraries were prepared by immunoSEQ multiplex PCR; TCRdb keeps only in-frame clonotypes and omits some of them. The repertoire consists of 150,000 or so clones, with approximately 94% occurring once and the leading ten covering around 6.2%. Sequencing used blood. The source of these receptors is a man in his forties in good health.

This clone was seen just once. This chain joins TRBV5-4 and TRBJ1-3, with 9 nucleotides matching TRBD1. CDR1 and CDR2 (germline): SGHNT, YYREEE (reference sequence). CDR3 length: 16 residues. Trimming removed 2 bases from V and 4 bases from J; junction bases left unmatched: 7. CDR3 region: CASSFNRGQSGNTIYF. CDR3 nucleotides: TGTGCCAGCAGCTTCAACAGGGGGCAATCAGGAAACACCATATATTTT.

The rearrangement uses TRBV4-1 and TRBJ2-7, with TRBD1 as a possible D gene (6 bases). This CDR3 has 16 residues. Trimming left V 0 bases short and J 0 bases short, with 12 bases between. The V gene's germline CDR1 is MGHRA and CDR2 YSYEKL. The CDR3 sequence is CASSQESQGSSYEQYF. CDR3 coding DNA: TGCGCCAGCAGCCAAGAATCTCAGGGGAGCTCCTACGAGCAGTACTTC.

The chain is built from TRBV19 and TRBJ2-7; D possibly corresponds to TRBD1 (5 bases). The CDR3 covers 16 residues. Germline V gene data show CDR1 as LNHDA and CDR2 as SQIVND (reference sequence). The ends were cut back, 6 bases at V and 0 bases at J, with 18 bases in the middle. The CDR3 coding sequence is TGTGCCAGTAGCCCGAGGCGACAGTCCGGCTCCTACGAGCAGTACTTC. It encodes CASSPRRQSGSYEQYF.

The gene calls are TRBV27 and TRBJ2-1, with TRBD2 matching over 7 bases. Germline CDR1 and CDR2: MNHEY and SMNVEV (reference sequence). V dropped 5 bases and J dropped 5; count of bases not matched to a gene: 6. This CDR3 spans 14 amino acids. CDR3 sequence: CASSLLRGDNEQFF. The CDR3 nucleotides read TGTGCCAGCAGTCTTCTACGGGGGGACAATGAGCAGTTCTTC.

This clone was detected a few times. V usage is TRBV9 and J usage is TRBJ1-2, with D possibly being TRBD1 (5 bases). CDR1 and CDR2 (germline): SGDLS, YYNGEE. CDR3 length: 15 residues. V lost 4 bases, J lost 0 bases, and 13 bases lay in between. The CDR3 sequence is CASSYRPGTNYGYTF. Written as DNA, the CDR3 is TGTGCCAGCAGCTATCGGCCAGGGACTAACTATGGCTACACCTTC. The variable domain in full, with the rest retrieved from reference TRBV9 and TRBJ1-2, is DSGVTQTPKHLITATGQRVTLRCSPRSGDLSVYWYQQSLDQGLQFLIQYYNGEERAKGNILERFSAQQFPDLHSELNLSSLELGDSALYFCASSYRPGTNYGYTFGSGTRLTVV.

The chain links TRBV7-2 to TRBJ2-5; no firm D call. The CDR3 sequence is 13 residues long. In germline, CDR1 is SGHTA, CDR2 FQGNSA. V lost 2 bases and J lost 5, with 9 bases in between. CDR3 bases: TGTGCCAGCAGCTTAAAGGCCCGGGAGACCCAGTACTTC. This gives the protein CASSLKARETQYF. Based on the CDR3 plus reference TRBV7-2 and TRBJ2-5, the full variable domain is GAGVSQSPSNKVTEKGKDVELRCDPISGHTALYWYRQSLGQGLEFLIYFQGNSAPDKSGLPSDRFSAERTGGSVSTLTIQRTQQEDSAVYLCASSLKARETQYFGPGTRLLVL.

This chain uses TRBV27 with TRBJ1-1; D not resolved. Germline-derived CDR1 and CDR2 are MNHEY and SMNVEV (reference sequence). The V gene lost 1 base and the J gene lost 0 bases, with 6 bases spanning the gap. The CDR3 is 14 amino acids. As DNA, the CDR3 is TGTGCCAGCAGTTTATTGGGGATGAACACTGAAGCTTTCTTT. Translated: CASSLLGMNTEAFF.

The chain links TRBV28 to TRBJ2-7; tentatively, D is TRBD2 (6 bases). V was clipped by 7 bases and J by 2 bases, with 12 bases between them. The CDR3 is 13 amino acids. Germline CDR1 MDHEN, CDR2 SYDVKM. This CDR3 is CASTRLGAYEQYF. In DNA, the CDR3 is TGTGCCAGCACCCGACTAGGTGCCTACGAGCAGTACTTC.

The chain has TRBV6-6 and TRBJ1-5; the match to TRBD1 covers 9 bases. This CDR3 has 14 residues. CDR1 is MNHNY, CDR2 SVGAGI, per germline (reference sequence). The ends lost 2 bases at V and 6 bases at J; junction bases unmatched: 2. This CDR3 reads CASSYGDRVQPQHF. CDR3 sequence (DNA): TGTGCCAGCAGTTACGGGGACAGGGTTCAGCCCCAGCATTTT.

This sequence joins TRBV2 and TRBJ1-1; D not certain. V was clipped by 7 bases and J by 5 bases, with 8 bases between them. This CDR3 spans 11 amino acids. Per germline, CDR1 SNHLY and CDR2 FYNNEI. The CDR3 bases are TGTGCCAGCACGGGAAGAACTGAAGCTTTCTTT. It yields the protein CASTGRTEAFF. Full variable domain (remainder filled in from reference TRBV2 and TRBJ1-1): EPEVTQTPSHQVTQMGQEVILRCVPISNHLYFYWYRQILGQKVEFLVSFYNNEISEKSEIFDDQFSVERPDGSNFTLKIRSTKLEDSAMYFCASTGRTEAFFGQGTRLTVV.

V gene TRBV9 combines with J gene TRBJ2-2, with 8 positions matching TRBD2. This CDR3 region has 15 residues. Trimming took 3 bases from V and 3 from J; bases not matched to a gene: 4. Germline lookup yields CDR1 SGDLS and CDR2 YYNGEE. DNA for the CDR3: TGTGCCAGCAGCGCCCGGGGGGGGGACACCGGGGAGCTGTTTTTT. This encodes CASSARGGDTGELFF.

The chain links TRBV27 to TRBJ1-6, with D tentatively TRBD1 (5 bases). The CDR3 covers 15 residues. V gave up 5 bases and J gave up 7 bases, with 15 bases separating them. CDR1 is MNHEY, CDR2 SMNVEV, per germline (reference sequence). CDR3 protein: CASSPNSGGNSPLHF. The DNA of the CDR3 is TGTGCCAGCAGTCCCAATTCTGGGGGGAATTCACCCCTCCACTTT.

Comment on this clone: In the same sample, other DNA sequences code for this CDR3. The chain carries TRBV27 and TRBJ2-7; D unclear. V shed 0 bases and J shed 4 bases, with 7 bases lying between them. The CDR3 totals 13 residues. The germline gives CDR1 MNHEY, CDR2 SMNVEV (reference sequence). The CDR3 bases are TGTGCCAGCAGTTTATCTTCCCCTTACGAGCAGTACTTC. Its translation is CASSLSSPYEQYF.

The chain recombines TRBV24-1 with TRBJ2-2; D might be TRBD2 (5 bases). The CDR3 length is 14 residues. Germline V CDR1 and CDR2: KGHDR, SFDVKD. V was trimmed by 1 base and J by 6 bases, leaving 8 bases between them. CDR3 sequence: CATSDFQDSGELFF. CDR3 coding DNA: TGTGCCACCAGTGATTTCCAGGACTCCGGGGAGCTGTTTTTT.

The rearrangement uses TRBV3-1 (or the pseudogene TRBV3-2) and TRBJ1-6; D might be TRBD1 (5 bases). With 3 bases removed from V and 0 bases from J, the gap between germline ends came to 15 bases. The CDR3 has 18 residues. CDR1 and CDR2 from the germline V gene are LGHDT and YNNKEL (reference sequence). The CDR3 DNA sequence: TGTGCCAGCAGCCATGGCCGAAAGACAGACTCCTATAATTCACCCCTCCACTTT. It is translated as CASSHGRKTDSYNSPLHF.

The chain links TRBV4-3 to TRBJ2-7; 9 positions agree with TRBD2. CDR3 size: 18 residues. Trimming at V came to 1 base and at J to 2 bases, leaving 12 bases not matched to a gene. CDR1 is LGHNA, CDR2 YSLEER, per germline. The CDR3 sequence is CASSQAPASGGITYEQYF. The CDR3 DNA reads as TGCGCCAGCAGCCAAGCACCGGCGAGCGGGGGGATTACCTACGAGCAGTACTTC.

V is TRBV19 and J is TRBJ1-5; D is uncertain. Germline-derived CDR1 and CDR2 are LNHDA and SQIVND (reference sequence). V was cut by 5 bases and J by 1 base, with 12 bases left in between. CDR3 length: 15 residues. For the CDR3, the DNA is TGTGCCAGTAGTCGAACAATTGGAAGCAATCAGCCCCAGCATTTT. Translation: CASSRTIGSNQPQHF.

The rearrangement uses TRBV4-3 and TRBJ1-4; D is unresolved. V lost 1 base and J 6 bases, leaving 24 bases between the germline ends. From germline, CDR1 is LGHNA and CDR2 YSLEER. The CDR3 runs to 19 residues. CDR3 sequence (DNA): TGCGCCAGCAGCCAAGCCGCGGGGTTGCTGGGAGGTTTTGATGAAAAACTGTTTTTT. Protein product: CASSQAAGLLGGFDEKLFF.

The rearrangement joins TRBV6-2 or TRBV6-3 to TRBJ2-5; 8 bases agree with TRBD2. Looked up from germline, CDR1 is MNHEY and CDR2 is SVGEGT. CDR3 length: 14 residues. V was clipped by 0 bases and J by 7 bases; unmatched bases: 4. CDR3 DNA sequence: TGTGCCAGCAGTTACTCGAGAGCGGGGGTGACCCAGTACTTC. This encodes CASSYSRAGVTQYF.

In regard to this clone: Within the sample, other DNA sequences also encode this same CDR3. The chain carries TRBV7-6 and TRBJ1-3; unclear D gene. The CDR3 consists of 13 residues. V lost 2 bases to trimming and J lost 0 bases, with 2 bases between them. CDR1 and CDR2 (germline): SGHVS, FNYEAQ. In nucleotides, the CDR3 is TGTGCCAGCAGCTTATCCTCTGGAAACACCATATATTTT. Protein sequence: CASSLSSGNTIYF. Together with reference TRBV7-6 and TRBJ1-3, the CDR3 gives the full variable domain: GAGVSQSPRYKVTKRGQDVALRCDPISGHVSLYWYRQALGQGPEFLTYFNYEAQQDKSGLPNDRFSAERPEGSISTLTIQRTEQRDSAMYRCASSLSSGNTIYFGEGSWLTVV.